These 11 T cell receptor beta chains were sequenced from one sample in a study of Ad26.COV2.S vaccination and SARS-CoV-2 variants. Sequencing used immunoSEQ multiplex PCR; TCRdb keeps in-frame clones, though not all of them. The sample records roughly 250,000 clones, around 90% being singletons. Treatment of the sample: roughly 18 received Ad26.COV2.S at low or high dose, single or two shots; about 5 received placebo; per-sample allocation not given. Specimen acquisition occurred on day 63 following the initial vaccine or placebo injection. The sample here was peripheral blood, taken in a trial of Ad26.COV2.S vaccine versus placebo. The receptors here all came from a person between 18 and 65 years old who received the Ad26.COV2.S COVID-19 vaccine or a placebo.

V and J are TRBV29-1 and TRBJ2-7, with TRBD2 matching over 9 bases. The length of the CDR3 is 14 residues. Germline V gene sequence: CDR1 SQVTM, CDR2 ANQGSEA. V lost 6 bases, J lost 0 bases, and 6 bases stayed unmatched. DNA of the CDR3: TGCAGCGTACATAGCGGGAGTCGCTCCTACGAGCAGTACGTC. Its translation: CSVHSGSRSYEQYV.

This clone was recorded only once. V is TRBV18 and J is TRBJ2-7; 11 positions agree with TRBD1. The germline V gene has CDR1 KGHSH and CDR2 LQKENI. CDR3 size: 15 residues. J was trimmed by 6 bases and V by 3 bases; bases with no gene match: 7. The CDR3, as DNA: TGTGCCAGCTCACCCCACGGGACAGGGGGATCCGAGCAGTACGTC. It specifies CASSPHGTGGSEQYV.

This CDR3 reads CASSSTGAPRVYFSYEQYF. As DNA, the CDR3 is TGTGCCAGCAGCTCCACCGGAGCACCCAGGGTGTACTTCTCCTACGAGCAGTACTTC. V usage is TRBV7-9 and J usage is TRBJ2-7; D possibly corresponds to TRBD1 (5 bases). The V end lost 4 bases, the J end lost 0 bases, and 25 bases lay between the germline ends. The CDR3 consists of 19 residues. Per the germline V gene, CDR1 is SEHNR and CDR2 is FQNEAQ (reference sequence).

CDR3 in DNA: TGTGCCAGCAGCTTCGAACCCACCGGGGTCGGGCAGCCCCAGCATTTT. This translates into CASSFEPTGVGQPQHF. The chain is built from TRBV5-5 and TRBJ1-5; D ambiguous. V dropped 2 bases and J dropped 7 bases, with 19 bases sitting between them. Germline V gene sequence: CDR1 SGHKS, CDR2 YYEKEE (reference sequence). The CDR3 runs 16 residues. Based on the CDR3 plus reference TRBV5-5 and TRBJ1-5, the full variable domain is DAGVTQSPTHLIKTRGQQVTLRCSPISGHKSVSWYQQVLGQGPQFIFQYYEKEERGRGNFPDRFSARQFPNYSSELNVNALLLGDSALYLCASSFEPTGVGQPQHFGDGTRLSIL.

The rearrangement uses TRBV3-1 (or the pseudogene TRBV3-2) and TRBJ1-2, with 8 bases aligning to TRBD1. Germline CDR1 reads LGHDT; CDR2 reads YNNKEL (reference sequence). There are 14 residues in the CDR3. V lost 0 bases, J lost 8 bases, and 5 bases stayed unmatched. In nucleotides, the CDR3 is TGTGCCAGCAGCCAAGATCCAGGGGGCGAAGGCTACACCTTC. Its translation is CASSQDPGGEGYTF.

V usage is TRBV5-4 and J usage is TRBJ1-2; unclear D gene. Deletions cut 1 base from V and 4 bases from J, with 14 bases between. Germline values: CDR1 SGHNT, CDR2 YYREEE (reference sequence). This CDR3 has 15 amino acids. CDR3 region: CASSLPTFAGYGYTF. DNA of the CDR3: TGTGCCAGCAGCTTGCCCACTTTCGCCGGCTATGGCTACACCTTC.

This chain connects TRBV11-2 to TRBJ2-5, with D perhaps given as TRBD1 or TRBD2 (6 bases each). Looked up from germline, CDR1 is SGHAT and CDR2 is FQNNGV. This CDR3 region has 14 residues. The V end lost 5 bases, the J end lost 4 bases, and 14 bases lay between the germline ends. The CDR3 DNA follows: TGTGCCAGCAGCGGCGGGGTAGGGGGAGAGACCCAGTACTTC. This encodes CASSGGVGGETQYF.

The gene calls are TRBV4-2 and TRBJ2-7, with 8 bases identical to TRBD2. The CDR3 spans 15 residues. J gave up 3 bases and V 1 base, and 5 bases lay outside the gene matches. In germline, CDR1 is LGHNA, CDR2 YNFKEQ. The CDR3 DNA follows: TGTGCCAGCAGCCAAGTCGGGAGGGGGGTCTACGAGCAGTACGTC. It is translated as CASSQVGRGVYEQYV.

DNA of the CDR3: TGTGCCAGTAGTCTCGGCACTGAAGCTTTCTTT. Translation gives CASSLGTEAFF. The rearrangement links TRBV19 to TRBJ1-1, with unresolved D. Between the trimmed V and J ends, which lost 5 bases and 4 bases, there was a span of 5 bases. The CDR3 consists of 11 residues. The germline gives CDR1 LNHDA, CDR2 SQIVND (reference sequence).

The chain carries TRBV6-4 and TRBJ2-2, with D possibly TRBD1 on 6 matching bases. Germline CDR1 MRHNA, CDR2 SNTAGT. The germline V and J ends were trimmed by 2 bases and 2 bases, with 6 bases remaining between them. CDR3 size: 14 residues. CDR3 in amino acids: CASSDGTNTGELFF. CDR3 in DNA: TGTGCCAGCAGTGACGGGACAAACACCGGGGAGCTGTTTTTT.

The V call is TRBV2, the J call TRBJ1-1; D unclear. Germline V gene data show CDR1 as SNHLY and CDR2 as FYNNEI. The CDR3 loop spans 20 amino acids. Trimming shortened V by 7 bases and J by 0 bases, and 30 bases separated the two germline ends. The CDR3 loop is CASTEGSYRTPFTMNTEAFF. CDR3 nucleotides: TGTGCCAGCACCGAAGGCAGTTACCGCACTCCCTTTACCATGAACACTGAAGCTTTCTTT.